The 25 T cell receptor beta chains listed next were all sequenced from one sample in a study of blood T cells in healthy people across ages. PCR was performed a second time for roughly 7 to 12 cycles using a sample-barcoded 5' primer and a J-beta primer mix. TCRdb called the 5' RACE reads again in MiXCR, with one record for every CDR3 protein. Here the sample spans about 1,000,000 distinct CDR3 sequences, 35% to 50% being singletons. The sample consisted of blood. These receptors all come from a woman aged 55-69 years in good health.

This clonotype was observed a few times. This chain's CDR3 is CASSLMDDNNEQFF. The CDR3 DNA follows: TGTGCCAGCAGCTTAATGGACGACAACAATGAGCAGTTCTTC. The gene calls are TRBV11-2 and TRBJ2-1; no firm D call. Trimming cost V 2 bases and J 5 bases, with 10 bases left between them. Per the germline V gene, CDR1 is SGHAT and CDR2 is FQNNGV. This CDR3 spans 14 amino acids.

V and J are TRBV20-1 and TRBJ2-7; the D gene is possibly TRBD1 (6 bases). Germline lookup yields CDR1 DFQATT and CDR2 SNEGSKA (reference sequence). CDR3 length equals 15 residues. Trimming stripped 5 bases from V and 0 bases from J, with 17 bases between. The CDR3 region is CSARSTRGSSYEQYF. In nucleotides, the CDR3 is TGCAGTGCTCGATCTACTAGGGGGAGCTCCTACGAGCAGTACTTC.

About this clonotype: A much larger clone is a single base away; this may be a read error. The J gene is TRBJ2-7, the V gene TRBV29-1; D uncertain. V lost 6 bases and J 7 bases, leaving 16 bases between the germline ends. The V gene's germline CDR1 is SQVTM and CDR2 ANQGSEA. The CDR3 consists of 12 residues. CDR3: CSVALTHNEQYF. In DNA form, the CDR3 reads TGCAGCGTAGCGCTTACCCATAATGAGCAGTACTTC.

With regard to this clonotype: Sequence at one end of the junction differs from germline and may be a read error. In nucleotides, the CDR3 is TGTGCCAGCAGCTTAGCCAGCTCCGACGAGCAGTACTTC. Its translation: CASSLASSDEQYF. The gene calls are TRBV7-2 and TRBJ2-7; the D is unclear. The CDR3 runs to 13 residues. The V gene's germline CDR1 is SGHTA and CDR2 FQGNSA.

There are a few counts of this clonotype. The chain has TRBV6-2 or TRBV6-3 and TRBJ2-7; tentatively, D is TRBD2 (6 bases). CDR1 and CDR2 from the germline V gene are MNHEY and SVGEGT. Trimming left V 6 bases short and J 0 bases short, with 21 bases between. This CDR3 is 17 amino acids long. The DNA for the CDR3 is TGTGCCAGCAGGCCCACCCCTTACGGGGGAGTCTCCTACGAGCAGTACTTC. It specifies CASRPTPYGGVSYEQYF.

The rearrangement uses TRBV20-1 and TRBJ2-5, with 7 bases lining up with TRBD1. The CDR3 runs to 15 residues. Germline V lookup: CDR1 DFQATT, CDR2 SNEGSKA (reference sequence). Unmatched junction bases numbered 9, after V lost 3 bases and J lost 2 bases. CDR3 DNA sequence: TGCAGTGCTAGGCAGGACAGGTCTTCTCAAGAGACCCAGTACTTC. Protein: CSARQDRSSQETQYF.

This clonotype was seen a handful of times. The V gene is TRBV15, the J gene TRBJ2-1; D may be TRBD2 (5 bases). V gave up 1 base and J gave up 0 bases, with 10 bases separating them. Germline-derived CDR1 and CDR2 are LNHNV and YYDKDF (reference sequence). The CDR3 contains 16 residues. CDR3 coding DNA: TGTGCCACCAGCAGAGGACGGGGAGCCTCCTACAATGAGCAGTTCTTC. Amino acids: CATSRGRGASYNEQFF.

As concerns this clonotype: A junction end diverges from the germline sequence, so it may reflect a read error. The chain combines TRBV27 with TRBJ2-7; D is unclear. CDR1 and CDR2 (germline): MNHEY, SMNVEV (reference sequence). There are 14 residues in the CDR3. The CDR3 nucleotides are TGTGCCCGCAGTTTATCAGGCAAGAGGCGCGAGCAGTACTTC. Encoded protein: CARSLSGKRREQYF.

In the case of this clonotype: This could be a read error, since a much larger clone is one nucleotide away. This chain connects TRBV20-1 to TRBJ2-5; 9 nucleotides align to TRBD2. Unmatched junction bases numbered 9, after V lost 6 bases and J lost 7 bases. Germline V lookup: CDR1 DFQATT, CDR2 SNEGSKA (reference sequence). This CDR3 is built from 13 residues. The DNA of the CDR3 is TGCAGTGCCCCCGTAGCGGGAGACGGGACCCAGTACTTC. It specifies CSAPVAGDGTQYF.

V gene TRBV5-1 combines with J gene TRBJ1-4; tentative D call: TRBD1 (5 bases). Trimming shortened V by 4 bases and J by 4 bases, and 14 bases separated the two germline ends. The CDR3 contains 15 residues. From germline, CDR1 is SGHRS and CDR2 YFSETQ. CDR3: CASSEEGSFNEKLFF. Written as DNA, the CDR3 is TGCGCCAGCAGCGAGGAGGGGAGCTTTAATGAAAAACTGTTTTTT.

The chain combines TRBV3-1 with TRBJ1-2; D ambiguous. The CDR3 loop spans 14 amino acids. Germline CDR1 is LGHDT and CDR2 is YNNKEL (reference sequence). V lost 1 base and J lost 4, with 10 bases in between. The CDR3 here is CASSQARGIYGYTF. The CDR3 region has the DNA TGTGCCAGCAGCCAAGCGAGAGGTATCTATGGCTACACCTTC.

This rearrangement joins TRBV5-1 to TRBJ2-3, with 13 nucleotides matching TRBD2. The CDR3 totals 18 residues. The V gene's germline CDR1 is SGHRS and CDR2 YFSETQ. V dropped 3 bases and J dropped 1; count of bases not matched to a gene: 8. The DNA of the CDR3 is TGCGCCAGCAGCTCGCCGGGACTAGCGGGATGGGGCACAGATACGCAGTATTTT. It encodes CASSSPGLAGWGTDTQYF.

In this sample, this clonotype turned up a few times. The CDR3 nucleotides read TGCAGCGTAGGGGACAGGGGACAATCGGAGACCCAGTACTTC. Amino acids: CSVGDRGQSETQYF. The rearrangement uses TRBV29-1 and TRBJ2-5; 10 nucleotides align to TRBD1. The CDR3 runs to 14 residues. Trimming cost V 6 bases and J 5 bases; bases outside gene matches: 9. In germline, CDR1 is SQVTM, CDR2 ANQGSEA.

The rearrangement joins TRBV11-2 to TRBJ2-4, with D possibly TRBD1 on 6 matching bases. The germline V gene encodes CDR1 SGHAT and CDR2 FQNNGV. V was clipped by 1 base and J by 0 bases, with 19 bases between them. This CDR3 comprises 19 residues. The CDR3 nucleotides are TGTGCCAGCAGCTTAGTAGGGACAATAATGGGGGTAGCCAAAAACATTCAGTACTTC. Amino acid sequence: CASSLVGTIMGVAKNIQYF.

V and J are TRBV5-1 and TRBJ2-5; TRBD2 matches 10 bases. The germline gives CDR1 SGHRS, CDR2 YFSETQ. With V trimmed by 1 base and J by 5 bases, 5 bases remained unmatched. This CDR3 has 15 residues. CDR3 nucleotide sequence: TGCGCCAGCAGCTTGTCTCCTAGCGGGAGTGAGACCCAGTACTTC. This codes for CASSLSPSGSETQYF.

The chain couples TRBV20-1 to TRBJ1-2; 7 bases are a match to TRBD1. The ends lost 3 bases at V and 10 bases at J; junction bases unmatched: 17. The CDR3 runs to 15 residues. The germline V gene has CDR1 DFQATT and CDR2 SNEGSKA (reference sequence). CDR3 sequence reads: CSARSPDRAQRVYTF. CDR3 sequence (DNA): TGCAGTGCTAGGTCCCCTGACAGGGCCCAAAGAGTCTACACCTTC.

This clonotype was counted between two and nine times. The V gene is TRBV20-1, the J gene TRBJ2-1; TRBD2 matches 10 bases. J gave up 5 bases and V 0 bases, and 4 bases lay outside the gene matches. Germline CDR1 is DFQATT and CDR2 is SNEGSKA (reference sequence). The CDR3 has 15 amino acids. CDR3 residues: CSARDILAGNNEQFF. The CDR3 bases are TGCAGTGCTAGAGATATACTAGCGGGAAACAATGAGCAGTTCTTC.

V gene TRBV27 combines with J gene TRBJ2-7; tentative D call: TRBD1 (6 bases). The CDR3 spans 11 residues. Looked up from germline, CDR1 is MNHEY and CDR2 is SMNVEV (reference sequence). V lost 6 bases to trimming and J lost 7 bases, with 10 bases between them. CDR3 amino acids: CASSGDNEQYF. The DNA for the CDR3 is TGTGCCAGCAGCGGGGACAATGAGCAGTACTTC.

This clonotype appeared many times. A read error may produce the germline difference seen at one junction end. J is TRBJ2-6 and V is TRBV5-1; D may match TRBD1 or TRBD2 (6 bases each). CDR1 and CDR2 from the germline V gene are SGHRS and YFSETQ. The CDR3 is 15 amino acids. The DNA for the CDR3 is TGTGCCAGCAGCTTAGGGGGGTCTGGGGCCAACGTCCTGACTTTC. It codes for CASSLGGSGANVLTF.

The rearrangement links TRBV4-1 to TRBJ2-7; 10 positions match TRBD2. The CDR3 runs to 16 residues. Germline CDR1 is MGHRA and CDR2 is YSYEKL. J gave up 5 bases and V 1 base, and 8 bases lay outside the gene matches. CDR3 amino acids: CASSQAASGSYHEQYF. In DNA form, the CDR3 reads TGCGCCAGCAGCCAAGCGGCTAGCGGGAGTTACCACGAGCAGTACTTC.

The chain employs TRBV15 and TRBJ2-7, with D possibly being TRBD1 or TRBD2 (5 bases each). The CDR3 contains 12 residues. V lost 0 bases and J 6 bases, leaving 6 bases between the germline ends. CDR1 and CDR2 from the germline V gene are LNHNV and YYDKDF (reference sequence). The chain's CDR3 is CATSRDGGEQYF. In DNA form, the CDR3 reads TGTGCCACCAGCAGAGATGGGGGCGAGCAGTACTTC.

The rearrangement joins TRBV2 to TRBJ2-3; 8 bases fit TRBD2. This CDR3 comprises 13 residues. Trimming at V came to 7 bases and at J to 0 bases, leaving 0 bases not matched to a gene. Germline assignment: CDR1 SNHLY and CDR2 FYNNEI. CDR3 in DNA: TGTGCCAGCAAGCGGGAGAGCACAGATACGCAGTATTTT. The encoded protein is CASKRESTDTQYF.

The chain links TRBV20-1 to TRBJ2-5, with 10 bases fitting TRBD1. Germline V gene lookup returns CDR1 DFQATT and CDR2 SNEGSKA (reference sequence). CDR3 length equals 14 residues. V gave up 2 bases and J gave up 6 bases; unmatched junction bases: 6. CDR3 amino acids: CSARPPGQGKTQYF. CDR3 nucleotides: TGCAGTGCTAGACCCCCGGGACAGGGGAAGACCCAGTACTTC.

The CDR3 loop reads CASSYEGFGREGRNIQYF. For the CDR3, the DNA is TGTGCCAGCAGTTACGAGGGGTTTGGGCGGGAGGGCCGGAACATTCAGTACTTC. This chain connects TRBV6-2 or TRBV6-3 to TRBJ2-4; 9 bases map to TRBD2. Looked up from germline, CDR1 is MNHEY and CDR2 is SVGEGT. Trimming at V came to 2 bases and at J to 7 bases, leaving 15 bases not matched to a gene. The CDR3 length is 18 residues.

The chain couples TRBV5-1 to TRBJ2-1; no reliable D call. The CDR3 runs to 16 residues. V dropped 0 bases and J dropped 10 bases, with 20 bases sitting between them. Germline assignment: CDR1 SGHRS and CDR2 YFSETQ. Here the CDR3 DNA reads TGCGCCAGCAGCTTGGATGAGAGGTTGCCCTCGAAGGAGCAGTTCTTC. Its translation is CASSLDERLPSKEQFF.